One and the same sample provided the 22 T cell receptor beta chains below, sequenced in a study of T cells after posttransplantation cyclophosphamide. Some clones are missing from TCRdb's copy, which holds only in-frame ones; the method was immunoSEQ multiplex PCR. The sample was found to contain about 39,000 clones, and every one recurs. Sequenced material: PBMCs. These receptors were taken from a woman between 45 and 65 years old in good health and a related stem cell transplant donor.

This clone has at least ten counts. J is TRBJ2-1 and V is TRBV28; weak D call: TRBD1 (5 bases). CDR1 and CDR2 from the germline V gene are MDHEN and SYDVKM. The CDR3 covers 12 residues. Trimming took off 2 bases at V and 10 bases at J, with 9 bases between the two ends. CDR3 protein: CASSLRGGEQFF. The CDR3 region has the DNA TGTGCCAGCAGTTTAAGGGGCGGCGAGCAGTTCTTC.

Many counts were recorded for this clone. Other DNA sequences of this sample code for an identical CDR3. J is TRBJ1-3 and V is TRBV27; D possibly corresponds to TRBD1 (6 bases). Trimming removed 1 base from V and 1 base from J, with 14 bases in between. The CDR3 spans 17 residues. Germline lookup yields CDR1 MNHEY and CDR2 SMNVEV (reference sequence). The CDR3 DNA is TGTGCCAGCAGTTTATTCAGGGGCCCCGGGTCTGGAAACACCATATATTTT. Residues: CASSLFRGPGSGNTIYF.

This clone was recorded at least ten times. The V call is TRBV5-1, the J call TRBJ1-1; D gene uncertain. Trimming removed 1 base from V and 1 base from J, with 14 bases in between. The CDR3 is 16 residues long. Germline V gene data show CDR1 as SGHRS and CDR2 as YFSETQ. For the CDR3, the DNA is TGCGCCAGCAGCTTGCAAGTAGTCGGGTCGAACACTGAAGCTTTCTTT. Protein: CASSLQVVGSNTEAFF.

At least ten counts were recorded for this clone. The genes are TRBV11-2 and TRBJ1-2; D unclear. V lost 0 bases and J 0 bases, leaving 8 bases between the germline ends. The CDR3 runs to 15 residues. Per the germline V gene, CDR1 is SGHAT and CDR2 is FQNNGV. For the CDR3, the DNA is TGTGCCAGCAGCTTAGAACACGGGACTAACTATGGCTACACCTTC. This codes for CASSLEHGTNYGYTF. The full variable domain, its missing parts supplied by reference TRBV11-2 and TRBJ1-2, is EAGVAQSPRYKIIEKRQSVAFWCNPISGHATLYWYQQILGQGPKLLIQFQNNGVVDDSQLPKDRFSAERLKGVDSTLKIQPAKLEDSAVYLCASSLEHGTNYGYTFGSGTRLTVV.

This clone came up many times. In DNA, the CDR3 is TGTGCCTGGACGCAGGGGAACACTGAAGCTTTCTTT. Its translation is CAWTQGNTEAFF. The genes are TRBV30 and TRBJ1-1, with D possibly matching TRBD1 (5 bases). This CDR3 comprises 12 residues. In germline, CDR1 is GTSNPN, CDR2 SVGIG (reference sequence). The V end lost 4 bases, the J end lost 1 base, and 7 bases lay between the germline ends.

The table lists this clone with many counts. The chain uses TRBV28 and TRBJ1-5; D is ambiguous. This CDR3 is 14 amino acids long. From germline, CDR1 is MDHEN and CDR2 SYDVKM. V gave up 9 bases and J gave up 6 bases, with 18 bases separating them. The CDR3 reads CASNQAWVSQPQHF. Here the CDR3 DNA reads TGTGCCAGTAACCAGGCTTGGGTTTCTCAGCCCCAGCATTTT.

This clone showed up many times. This chain uses TRBV7-2 with TRBJ1-2; D is undetermined. The CDR3 contains 13 residues. Germline V gene lookup returns CDR1 SGHTA and CDR2 FQGNSA. V lost 4 bases and J lost 8, with 14 bases in between. The CDR3 coding sequence is TGTGCCAGCAGCTGGAAGGGCGGGGAAGGCTACACCTTC. Its protein product is CASSWKGGEGYTF.

There are many counts of this clone. The chain has TRBV4-3 and TRBJ1-3, with D perhaps matching TRBD1 (5 bases). Germline V gene sequence: CDR1 LGHNA, CDR2 YSLEER. The CDR3 covers 16 residues. Trimming took off 4 bases at V and 2 bases at J, with 15 bases between the two ends. Written as DNA, the CDR3 is TGCGCCAGCAGCCGTACCGACAGAATTCCTGGAAACACCATATATTTT. Its protein product is CASSRTDRIPGNTIYF.

This clone was observed many times. The chain links TRBV5-6 to TRBJ1-5; tentatively, D is TRBD1 (5 bases). The CDR3 extends over 15 amino acids. Germline loops: CDR1 SGHDT, CDR2 YYEEEE. Trimming took 1 base from V and 4 from J, leaving 12 bases between them. This chain's CDR3 is CASSLTGRGNQPQHF. CDR3 bases: TGTGCCAGCAGCTTGACGGGGCGGGGGAATCAGCCCCAGCATTTT.

This clone has ten or more counts. This chain uses TRBV5-1 with TRBJ2-2; D is unresolved. The CDR3 is 15 amino acids. V gave up 4 bases and J gave up 5 bases, with 15 bases separating them. Per the germline V gene, CDR1 is SGHRS and CDR2 is YFSETQ. In DNA, the CDR3 is TGCGCCAGCAGCCAACAACCGACTGGGACCGGGGAGCTGTTTTTT. Amino acid sequence: CASSQQPTGTGELFF. The full variable domain, in which reference TRBV5-1 and TRBJ2-2 provide the parts outside the CDR3, is KAGVTQTPRYLIKTRGQQVTLSCSPISGHRSVSWYQQTPGQGLQFLFEYFSETQRNKGNFPGRFSGRQFSNSRSEMNVSTLELGDSALYLCASSQQPTGTGELFFGEGSRLTVL.

The sample holds many counts of this clone. The chain recombines TRBV7-9 with TRBJ2-7; D may be TRBD2 (6 bases). The CDR3 has 15 amino acids. CDR1 SEHNR and CDR2 FQNEAQ come from the germline V gene (reference sequence). Trimming left V 2 bases short and J 6 bases short, with 17 bases between. CDR3: CASSLSGGEGVEQYF. CDR3 bases: TGTGCCAGCAGCTTATCCGGCGGGGAAGGGGTCGAGCAGTACTTC.

This clone was recorded at least ten times. The chain links TRBV2 to TRBJ2-1, with a tentative D call TRBD2 (6 bases). The V gene lost 8 bases and the J gene lost 5 bases, with 16 bases spanning the gap. This CDR3 comprises 14 residues. Germline V CDR1 and CDR2: SNHLY, FYNNEI. CDR3 region: CASRGGPGDNEQFF. The DNA for the CDR3 is TGTGCCAGCCGGGGAGGCCCGGGGGACAATGAGCAGTTCTTC.

This clone was recorded many times. The chain joins TRBV5-4 to TRBJ1-2; 10 positions agree with TRBD1. Germline V gene sequence: CDR1 SGHNT, CDR2 YYREEE (reference sequence). Trimming cost V 4 bases and J 3 bases; bases outside gene matches: 3. The length of the CDR3 is 14 residues. The CDR3 DNA reads as TGTGCCAGCAGCCCCGGGACAGGGGACTATGGCTACACCTTC. It translates to CASSPGTGDYGYTF.

This clone was picked up many times. This chain links TRBV7-2 with TRBJ1-6; D gene uncertain. The CDR3 contains 17 residues. CDR1 and CDR2 from the germline V gene are SGHTA and FQGNSA. Between the trimmed V and J ends, which lost 1 base and 3 bases, there was a span of 13 bases. The DNA of the CDR3 is TGTGCCAGCAGCTTAGGTCACGGGGTGGGCTATAATTCACCCCTCCACTTT. Protein sequence: CASSLGHGVGYNSPLHF.

This clone was seen many times. The chain combines TRBV27 with TRBJ1-5; D possibly corresponds to TRBD1 (6 bases). Trimming pared 3 bases from V and 1 base from J, leaving 10 bases between. This CDR3 has 15 amino acids. Germline V gene sequence: CDR1 MNHEY, CDR2 SMNVEV (reference sequence). CDR3: CASSLGGLSNQPQHF. The CDR3 nucleotides read TGTGCCAGCAGTTTGGGGGGGCTGAGCAATCAGCCCCAGCATTTT.

This clone has a count of ten or more. DNA of the CDR3: TGTGCCAGCAGCTTACAGCGGGGGGCGAACACCGGGGAGCTGTTTTTT. This translates into CASSLQRGANTGELFF. The genes are TRBV7-3 and TRBJ2-2, with TRBD2 matching over 9 bases. The CDR3 spans 16 residues. Trimming at V came to 2 bases and at J to 0 bases, leaving 1 base not matched to a gene. Per germline, CDR1 SGHTA and CDR2 FQGTGA.

This clone was picked up many times. The chain is built from TRBV9 and TRBJ1-2; D gene unclear. The CDR3 length is 14 residues. Germline-derived CDR1 and CDR2 are SGDLS and YYNGEE. The V gene lost 0 bases and the J gene lost 4 bases, with 10 bases spanning the gap. The CDR3, as DNA: TGTGCCAGCAGCGTAGCTACTAACGGCTATGGCTACACCTTC. Amino acids: CASSVATNGYGYTF.

This clone has just a few counts. V and J are TRBV27 and TRBJ1-2; TRBD1 agrees at 8 bases. The CDR3 loop spans 17 amino acids. The germline gives CDR1 MNHEY, CDR2 SMNVEV (reference sequence). The V segment lost 4 bases and the J segment 0 bases; nucleotides outside the gene matches: 10. The CDR3 DNA reads as TGTGCCAGCAGTTCCCCTCGGACAGGGAACTCTAACTATGGCTACACCTTC. Residues: CASSSPRTGNSNYGYTF.

This clone was detected ten times or more. V is TRBV7-2 and J is TRBJ2-2; 8 nucleotides line up with TRBD1. In germline, CDR1 is SGHTA, CDR2 FQGNSA. V was clipped by 5 bases and J by 5 bases; unmatched bases: 10. This CDR3 contains 16 residues. As DNA, the CDR3 is TGTGCCAGCAGCCCTCGGACAGGGATAGGGACCGGGGAGCTGTTTTTT. Protein sequence: CASSPRTGIGTGELFF.

This clone was observed many times. This chain links TRBV28 with TRBJ2-4, with 7 bases lining up with TRBD1. Germline V gene sequence: CDR1 MDHEN, CDR2 SYDVKM. With 1 base clipped from V and 0 bases from J, the junction kept 12 bases outside the gene matches. The length of the CDR3 is 19 residues. The DNA for the CDR3 is TGTGCCAGCAGTTTATTTTTCGGGACAGACAGTATAGCCAAAAACATTCAGTACTTC. It translates to CASSLFFGTDSIAKNIQYF.

This clone was observed at least ten times. The chain is built from TRBV6-6 and TRBJ2-1; 9 bases match TRBD2. With V trimmed by 4 bases and J by 10 bases, 14 bases remained unmatched. This CDR3 has 16 amino acids. Germline V gives CDR1 MNHNY, CDR2 SVGAGI (reference sequence). For the CDR3, the DNA is TGTGCCAGCAGTTCCGCGGGCGGGGGGGAACTCAGAGAGCAGTTCTTC. Its protein is CASSSAGGGELREQFF.

This clone was seen at least ten times. The chain recombines TRBV30 with TRBJ1-2, with D perhaps TRBD1 (6 bases). Germline lookup yields CDR1 GTSNPN and CDR2 SVGIG (reference sequence). CDR3 length: 13 residues. V was trimmed by 2 bases and J by 8 bases, leaving 15 bases between them. The CDR3 loop reads CAWSTVGARGYTF. CDR3 nucleotide sequence: TGTGCCTGGAGTACCGTGGGGGCACGGGGCTACACCTTC.